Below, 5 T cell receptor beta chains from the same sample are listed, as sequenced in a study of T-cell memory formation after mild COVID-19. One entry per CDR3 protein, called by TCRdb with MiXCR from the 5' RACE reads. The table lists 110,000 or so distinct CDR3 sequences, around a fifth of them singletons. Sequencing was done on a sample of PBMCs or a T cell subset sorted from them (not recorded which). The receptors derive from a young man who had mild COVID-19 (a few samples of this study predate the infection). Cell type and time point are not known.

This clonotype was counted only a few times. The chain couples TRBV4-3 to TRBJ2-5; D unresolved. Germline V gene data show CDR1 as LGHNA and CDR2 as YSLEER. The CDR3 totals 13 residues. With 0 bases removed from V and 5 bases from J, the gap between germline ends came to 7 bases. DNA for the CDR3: TGCGCCAGCAGCCAAGAGGCGCTGGAGACCCAGTACTTC. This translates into CASSQEALETQYF.

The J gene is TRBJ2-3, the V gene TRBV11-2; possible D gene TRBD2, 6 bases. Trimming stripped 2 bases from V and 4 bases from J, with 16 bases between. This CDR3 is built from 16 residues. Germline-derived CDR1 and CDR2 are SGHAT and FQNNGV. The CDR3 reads CASSLKRDLISDTQYF. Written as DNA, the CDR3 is TGTGCCAGCAGCTTAAAGAGGGACTTGATATCAGATACGCAGTATTTT.

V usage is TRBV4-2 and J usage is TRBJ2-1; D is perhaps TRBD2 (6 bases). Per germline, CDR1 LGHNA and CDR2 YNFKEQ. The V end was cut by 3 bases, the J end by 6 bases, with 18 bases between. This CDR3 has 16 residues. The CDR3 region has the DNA TGTGCCAGCAGCCAGGGCAAACTGGGACTGTTCAATGAGCAGTTCTTC. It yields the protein CASSQGKLGLFNEQFF.

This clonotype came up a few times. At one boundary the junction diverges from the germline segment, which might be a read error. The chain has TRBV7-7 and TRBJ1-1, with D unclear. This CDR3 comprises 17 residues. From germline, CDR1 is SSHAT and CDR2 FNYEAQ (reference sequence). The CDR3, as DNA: TGTGCCAGCAGCTTAGCTTCACTAAAGGGAGAGAACACTGAAGTTTTCTTT. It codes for CASSLASLKGENTEVFF.

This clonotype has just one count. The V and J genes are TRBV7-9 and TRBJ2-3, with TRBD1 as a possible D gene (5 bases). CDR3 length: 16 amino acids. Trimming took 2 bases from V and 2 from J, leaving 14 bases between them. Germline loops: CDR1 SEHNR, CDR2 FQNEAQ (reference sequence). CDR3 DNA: TGTGCCAGCAGCTTACCAGGGATATACCACACAGATACGCAGTATTTT. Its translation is CASSLPGIYHTDTQYF.